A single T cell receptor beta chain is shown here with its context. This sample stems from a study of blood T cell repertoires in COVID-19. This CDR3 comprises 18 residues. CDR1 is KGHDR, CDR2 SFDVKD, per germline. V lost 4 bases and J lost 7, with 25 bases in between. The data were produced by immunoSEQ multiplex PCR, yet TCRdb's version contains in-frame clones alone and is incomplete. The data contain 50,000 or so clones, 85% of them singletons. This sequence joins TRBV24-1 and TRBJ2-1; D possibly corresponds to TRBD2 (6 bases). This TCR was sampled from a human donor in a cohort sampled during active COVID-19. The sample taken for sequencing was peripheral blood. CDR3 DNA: TGTGCCACCAGTGACTTTGGGGGGACCGGGACCCTGAGGAATGAGCAGTTCTTC. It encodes CATSDFGGTGTLRNEQFF.